The clone carrying this TCR beta chain was seen only a few times. The antigen is undetermined. The CDR3 is 12 amino acids. Germline-derived CDR1 and CDR2 are SGHRS and YFSETQ. The data are from a study of blood T cells in healthy people across ages. Study-wide results and caveats: Versus aged donors, long-lived donors had higher diversity and more naive CD4+ cells.

The authors ran a second PCR of about 6 to 11 cycles using a sample-barcoded 5' primer and a J-beta primer mix. Each cDNA molecule, via a template-switch adaptor with 12 random nucleotides, was tagged. MiXCR, run by TCRdb on the 5' RACE reads, gives a single entry per CDR3 protein. There are around 800,000 distinct CDR3 sequences in the sample; about 55% occur only once, and about 42% lies in the top ten. The source of this sequence is a man aged 80 or over in good health. The rearrangement uses TRBV5-1 and TRBJ1-2; 12 nucleotides match TRBD1. The sample taken for sequencing was blood. CDR3 sequence (DNA): TGCGCTACCGGGACAGGGGGCCGGGGCTACACCTTC. It codes for CATGTGGRGYTF.